This TCR beta chain was retrieved from a study of beta chain features in type 1 diabetes. Since all of the isolated RNA was reverse transcribed, expressed TCRB transcripts were what got sequenced. TCRdb's copy holds only in-frame clones and misses some; the assay was immunoSEQ multiplex PCR. The data show some 270,000 clones, roughly a tenth seen once. Comments on this clone: Its antigen is unidentified.

Overall study findings and caveats: Patients with Type 1 diabetes showed moderately but significantly shorter TCRB CDR3s in all four CD4+ subsets.

The receptor was isolated from a man under 40 with type 1 diabetes. The sequencing sample was made of naive CD4+ T cells from blood.

The CDR3 DNA reads TGTGCCAGCTCACCGATTAAAACAGGAGAGACCCAGTACTTC. Its protein is CASSPIKTGETQYF. The V gene is TRBV18, the J gene TRBJ2-5; the D gene is possibly TRBD1 (5 bases). This CDR3 spans 14 amino acids. Deletions cut 3 bases from V and 4 bases from J, with 12 bases between. The germline V gene has CDR1 KGHSH and CDR2 LQKENI.